This T cell receptor beta chain was captured in a study of T cells in Graves' hyperthyroidism and ophthalmopathy. Findings and caveats of the study: Appearing also in blood were most of the thyroid clonotypes expanded above 0.001. The model's output predicted ophthalmopathy at a median of roughly 6 months prior to onset.

This CDR3 is built from 14 residues. The V gene's germline CDR1 is SGHTA and CDR2 FQGNSA. V gave up 7 bases and J gave up 4 bases, with 17 bases separating them. Amplification yielded TCR beta CDR3 regions, with RNA transcripts as the source. Researchers ran a first-round RT-PCR on the TCR CDR3 using the HTBI primer set. TCRdb re-called the multiplex PCR reads through MiXCR, storing one row per CDR3 protein. The sample consists of hundreds of thousands of distinct CDR3 sequences, under 25% of them appearing once. Subjects with ophthalmopathy showed a Clinical Activity Score no lower than 3, a NOSPECS grade no lower than 4, and a duration shorter than 3 months. This sample holds PBMCs from roughly 10 ml fresh peripheral blood. This clonotype occurred many times. Its specificity is unknown.

This sequence was found in a man aged 25 to 40 with Graves' ophthalmopathy. The sample was blood. The chain carries TRBV7-2 and TRBJ2-7; weak D call: TRBD2 (5 bases). Written as DNA, the CDR3 is TGTGCCAGCACCACCGGCTCGGGGATGTACGAGCAGTACTTC. Amino acids: CASTTGSGMYEQYF.